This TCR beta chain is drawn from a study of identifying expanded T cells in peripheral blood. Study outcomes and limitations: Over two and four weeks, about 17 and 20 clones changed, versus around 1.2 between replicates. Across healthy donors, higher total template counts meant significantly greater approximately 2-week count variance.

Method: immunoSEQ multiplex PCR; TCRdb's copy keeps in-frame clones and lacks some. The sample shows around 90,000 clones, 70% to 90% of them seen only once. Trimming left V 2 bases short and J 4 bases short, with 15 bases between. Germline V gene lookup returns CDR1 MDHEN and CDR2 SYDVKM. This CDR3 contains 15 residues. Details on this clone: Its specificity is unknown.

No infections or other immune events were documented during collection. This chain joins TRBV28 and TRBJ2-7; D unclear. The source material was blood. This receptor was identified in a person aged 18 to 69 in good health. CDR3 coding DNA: TGTGCCAGCAGTTTAAAATTGGGCAGGCCTTACGAGCAGTACTTC. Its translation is CASSLKLGRPYEQYF.